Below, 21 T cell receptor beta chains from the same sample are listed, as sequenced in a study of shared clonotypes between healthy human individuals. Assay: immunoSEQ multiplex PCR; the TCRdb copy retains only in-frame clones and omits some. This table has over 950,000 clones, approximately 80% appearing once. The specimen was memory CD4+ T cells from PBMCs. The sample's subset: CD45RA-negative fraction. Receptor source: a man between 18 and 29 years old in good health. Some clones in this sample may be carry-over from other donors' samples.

CDR3 residues: CASSRTGNTGELFF. CDR3 coding DNA: TGTGCCAGCAGCCGGACAGGGAACACCGGGGAGCTGTTTTTT. J is TRBJ2-2 and V is TRBV7-2, with 7 positions matching TRBD1. Germline V CDR1 and CDR2: SGHTA, FQGNSA. The CDR3 loop spans 14 amino acids. V dropped 5 bases and J dropped 1; count of bases not matched to a gene: 1.

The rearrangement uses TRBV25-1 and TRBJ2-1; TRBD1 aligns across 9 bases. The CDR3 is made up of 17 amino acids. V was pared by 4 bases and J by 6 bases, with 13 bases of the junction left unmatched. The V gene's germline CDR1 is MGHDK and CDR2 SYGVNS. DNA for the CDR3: TGTGCCAGCAGTGTTCAATCCGGGACAGGGATGTTCAATGAGCAGTTCTTC. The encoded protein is CASSVQSGTGMFNEQFF.

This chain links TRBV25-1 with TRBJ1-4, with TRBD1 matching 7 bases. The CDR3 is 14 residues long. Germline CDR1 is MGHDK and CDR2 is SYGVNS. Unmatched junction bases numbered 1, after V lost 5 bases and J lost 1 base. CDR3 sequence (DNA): TGTGCCAGCAGTACAGGGGTAACTAATGAAAAACTGTTTTTT. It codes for CASSTGVTNEKLFF.

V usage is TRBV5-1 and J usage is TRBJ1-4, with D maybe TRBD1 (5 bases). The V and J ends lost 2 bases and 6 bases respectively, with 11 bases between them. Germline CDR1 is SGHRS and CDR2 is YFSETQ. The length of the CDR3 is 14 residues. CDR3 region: CASSLGSRDEKLFF. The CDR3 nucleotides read TGCGCCAGCAGCTTAGGCTCCAGGGATGAAAAACTGTTTTTT.

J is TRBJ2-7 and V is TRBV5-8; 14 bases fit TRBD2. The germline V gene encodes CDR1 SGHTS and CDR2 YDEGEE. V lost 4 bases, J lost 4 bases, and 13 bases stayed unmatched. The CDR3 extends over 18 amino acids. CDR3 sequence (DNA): TGTGCCAGCAGCACGACCCCGGGACTAGCGGGAGAGGGATACGAGCAGTACTTC. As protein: CASSTTPGLAGEGYEQYF. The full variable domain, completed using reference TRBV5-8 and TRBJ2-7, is EAGVTQSPTHLIKTRGQQATLRCSPISGHTSVYWYQQALGLGLQFLLWYDEGEERNRGNFPPRFSGRQFPNYSSELNVNALELEDSALYLCASSTTPGLAGEGYEQYFGPGTRLTVT.

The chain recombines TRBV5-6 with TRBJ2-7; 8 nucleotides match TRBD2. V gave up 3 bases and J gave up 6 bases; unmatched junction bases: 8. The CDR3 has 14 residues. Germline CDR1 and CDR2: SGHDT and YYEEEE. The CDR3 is CASSSGTRGSEQYF. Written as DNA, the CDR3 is TGTGCCAGCAGCTCCGGGACTAGAGGCTCCGAGCAGTACTTC.

The CDR3 region is CASARTRVENTGELFF. The CDR3 nucleotides are TGTGCCAGCGCCCGGACTAGGGTCGAGAACACCGGGGAGCTGTTTTTT. The chain has TRBV7-8 and TRBJ2-2; 7 nucleotides agree with TRBD2. J gave up 1 base and V 8 bases, and 10 bases lay outside the gene matches. The CDR3 extends over 16 amino acids. CDR1 SGHVS and CDR2 FQNEAQ come from the germline V gene.

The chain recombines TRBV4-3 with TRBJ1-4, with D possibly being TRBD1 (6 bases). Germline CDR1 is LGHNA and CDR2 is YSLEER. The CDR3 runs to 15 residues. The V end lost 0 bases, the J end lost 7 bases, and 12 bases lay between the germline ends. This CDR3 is CASSQEGAMVEKLFF. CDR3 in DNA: TGCGCCAGCAGCCAAGAGGGGGCAATGGTTGAAAAACTGTTTTTT.

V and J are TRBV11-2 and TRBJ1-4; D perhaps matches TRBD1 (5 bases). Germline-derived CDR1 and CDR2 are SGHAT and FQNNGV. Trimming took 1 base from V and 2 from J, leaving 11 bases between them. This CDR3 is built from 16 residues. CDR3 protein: CASSLGPGTTNEKLFF. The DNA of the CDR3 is TGTGCCAGCAGCTTAGGTCCGGGGACCACTAATGAAAAACTGTTTTTT.

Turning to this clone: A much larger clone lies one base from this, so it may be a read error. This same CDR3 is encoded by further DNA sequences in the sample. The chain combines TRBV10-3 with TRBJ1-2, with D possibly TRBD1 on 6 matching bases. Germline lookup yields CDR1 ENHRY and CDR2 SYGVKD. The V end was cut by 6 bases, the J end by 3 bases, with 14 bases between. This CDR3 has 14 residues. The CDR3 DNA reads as TGTGCCATCAGGGGGGCGGAGGCAGACTATGGCTACACCTTC. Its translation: CAIRGAEADYGYTF.

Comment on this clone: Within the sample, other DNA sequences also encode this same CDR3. DNA of the CDR3: TGTGCCTGGAGTGTTTTGATGAACACTGAAGCTTTCTTT. Amino acid sequence: CAWSVLMNTEAFF. This chain links TRBV30 with TRBJ1-1; D not resolved. V gave up 0 bases and J gave up 0 bases, with 5 bases separating them. This CDR3 spans 13 amino acids. The germline V gene has CDR1 GTSNPN and CDR2 SVGIG (reference sequence).

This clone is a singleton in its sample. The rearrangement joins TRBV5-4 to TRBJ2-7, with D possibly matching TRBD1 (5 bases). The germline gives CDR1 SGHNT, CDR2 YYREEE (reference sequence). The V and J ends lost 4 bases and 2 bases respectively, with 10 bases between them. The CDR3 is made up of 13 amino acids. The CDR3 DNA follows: TGTGCCAGCAGCGACACGACAGCCTACGAGCAGTACTTC. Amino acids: CASSDTTAYEQYF. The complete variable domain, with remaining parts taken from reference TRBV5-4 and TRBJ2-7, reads ETGVTQSPTHLIKTRGQQVTLRCSSQSGHNTVSWYQQALGQGPQFIFQYYREEENGRGNFPPRFSGLQFPNYSSELNVNALELDDSALYLCASSDTTAYEQYFGPGTRLTVT.

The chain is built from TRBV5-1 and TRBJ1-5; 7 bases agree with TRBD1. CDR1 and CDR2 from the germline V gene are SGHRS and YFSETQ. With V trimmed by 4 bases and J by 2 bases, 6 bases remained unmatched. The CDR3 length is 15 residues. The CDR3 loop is CASSQTGNGNQPQHF. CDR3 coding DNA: TGCGCCAGCAGCCAGACAGGGAACGGCAATCAGCCCCAGCATTTT.

CDR3 sequence reads: CASSIGPDTEAFF. For the CDR3, the DNA is TGTGCCAGTAGTATCGGACCGGACACTGAAGCTTTCTTT. This rearrangement joins TRBV19 to TRBJ1-1, with unresolved D. V shed 3 bases and J shed 3 bases, with 8 bases lying between them. The CDR3 is 13 amino acids. CDR1 is LNHDA and CDR2 is SQIVND in the germline V gene (reference sequence).

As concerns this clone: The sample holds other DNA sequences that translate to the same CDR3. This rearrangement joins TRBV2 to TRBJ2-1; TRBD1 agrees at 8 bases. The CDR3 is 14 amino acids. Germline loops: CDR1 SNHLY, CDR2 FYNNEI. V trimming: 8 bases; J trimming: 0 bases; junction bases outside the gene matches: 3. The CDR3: CASRQGSSYNEQFF. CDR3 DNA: TGTGCCAGCCGACAGGGGAGCTCCTACAATGAGCAGTTCTTC. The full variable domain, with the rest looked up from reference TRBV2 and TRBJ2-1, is EPEVTQTPSHQVTQMGQEVILRCVPISNHLYFYWYRQILGQKVEFLVSFYNNEISEKSEIFDDQFSVERPDGSNFTLKIRSTKLEDSAMYFCASRQGSSYNEQFFGPGTRLTVL.

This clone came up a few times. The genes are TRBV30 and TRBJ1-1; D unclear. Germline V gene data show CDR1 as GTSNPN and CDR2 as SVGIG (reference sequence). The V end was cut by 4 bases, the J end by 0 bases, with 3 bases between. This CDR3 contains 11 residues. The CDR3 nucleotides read TGTGCCTGGAACCTGAACACTGAAGCTTTCTTT. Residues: CAWNLNTEAFF.

DNA for the CDR3: TGTGCCAGCAGTTACAGGGACAGCACTGAAGCTTTCTTT. Protein: CASSYRDSTEAFF. The rearrangement uses TRBV6-5 and TRBJ1-1; 7 bases line up with TRBD1. Germline V gene lookup returns CDR1 MNHEY and CDR2 SVGAGI. V shed 2 bases and J 4 bases; nucleotides not matched to a gene: 1. This CDR3 spans 13 amino acids.

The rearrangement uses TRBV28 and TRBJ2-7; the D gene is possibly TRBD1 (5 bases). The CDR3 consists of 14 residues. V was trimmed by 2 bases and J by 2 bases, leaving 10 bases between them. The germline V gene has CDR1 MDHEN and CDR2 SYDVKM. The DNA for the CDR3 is TGTGCCAGCAGTTTAGTGGACAAAGCCTACGAGCAGTACTTC. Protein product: CASSLVDKAYEQYF.

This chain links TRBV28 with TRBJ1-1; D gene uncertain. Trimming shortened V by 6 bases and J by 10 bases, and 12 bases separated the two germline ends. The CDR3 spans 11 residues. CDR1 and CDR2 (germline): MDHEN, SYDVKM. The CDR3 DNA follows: TGTGCCAGCAGCCCCAGATGGGGAGCTTTCTTT. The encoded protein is CASSPRWGAFF. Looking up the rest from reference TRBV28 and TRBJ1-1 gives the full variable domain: DVKVTQSSRYLVKRTGEKVFLECVQDMDHENMFWYRQDPGLGLRLIYFSYDVKMKEKGDIPEGYSVSREKKERFSLILESASTNQTSMYLCASSPRWGAFFGQGTRLTVV.

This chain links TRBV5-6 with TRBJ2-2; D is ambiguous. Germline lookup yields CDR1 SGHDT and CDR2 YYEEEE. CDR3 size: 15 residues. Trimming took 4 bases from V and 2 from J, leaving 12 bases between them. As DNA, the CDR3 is TGTGCCAGCAGCGTAGGACCTTCCAACACCGGGGAGCTGTTTTTT. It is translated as CASSVGPSNTGELFF.

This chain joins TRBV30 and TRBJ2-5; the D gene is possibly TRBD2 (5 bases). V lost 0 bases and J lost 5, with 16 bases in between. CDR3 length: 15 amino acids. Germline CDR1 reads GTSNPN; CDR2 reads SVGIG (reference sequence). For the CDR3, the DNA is TGTGCCTGGAGTGTATCTAGCCGGATCGGGGAGACCCAGTACTTC. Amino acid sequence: CAWSVSSRIGETQYF.